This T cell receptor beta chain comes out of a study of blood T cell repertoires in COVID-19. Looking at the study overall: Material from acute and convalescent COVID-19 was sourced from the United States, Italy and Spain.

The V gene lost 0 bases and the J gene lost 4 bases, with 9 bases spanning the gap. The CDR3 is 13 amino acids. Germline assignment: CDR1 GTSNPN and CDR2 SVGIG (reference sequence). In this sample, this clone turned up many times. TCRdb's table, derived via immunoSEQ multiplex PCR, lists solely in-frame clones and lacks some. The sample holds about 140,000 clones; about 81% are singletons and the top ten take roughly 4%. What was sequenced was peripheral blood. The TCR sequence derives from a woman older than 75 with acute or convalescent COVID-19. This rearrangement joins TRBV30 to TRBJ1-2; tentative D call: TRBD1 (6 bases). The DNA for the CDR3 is TGTGCCTGGAGTGTAACCAGGGGCTATGGCTACACCTTC. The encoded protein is CAWSVTRGYGYTF.